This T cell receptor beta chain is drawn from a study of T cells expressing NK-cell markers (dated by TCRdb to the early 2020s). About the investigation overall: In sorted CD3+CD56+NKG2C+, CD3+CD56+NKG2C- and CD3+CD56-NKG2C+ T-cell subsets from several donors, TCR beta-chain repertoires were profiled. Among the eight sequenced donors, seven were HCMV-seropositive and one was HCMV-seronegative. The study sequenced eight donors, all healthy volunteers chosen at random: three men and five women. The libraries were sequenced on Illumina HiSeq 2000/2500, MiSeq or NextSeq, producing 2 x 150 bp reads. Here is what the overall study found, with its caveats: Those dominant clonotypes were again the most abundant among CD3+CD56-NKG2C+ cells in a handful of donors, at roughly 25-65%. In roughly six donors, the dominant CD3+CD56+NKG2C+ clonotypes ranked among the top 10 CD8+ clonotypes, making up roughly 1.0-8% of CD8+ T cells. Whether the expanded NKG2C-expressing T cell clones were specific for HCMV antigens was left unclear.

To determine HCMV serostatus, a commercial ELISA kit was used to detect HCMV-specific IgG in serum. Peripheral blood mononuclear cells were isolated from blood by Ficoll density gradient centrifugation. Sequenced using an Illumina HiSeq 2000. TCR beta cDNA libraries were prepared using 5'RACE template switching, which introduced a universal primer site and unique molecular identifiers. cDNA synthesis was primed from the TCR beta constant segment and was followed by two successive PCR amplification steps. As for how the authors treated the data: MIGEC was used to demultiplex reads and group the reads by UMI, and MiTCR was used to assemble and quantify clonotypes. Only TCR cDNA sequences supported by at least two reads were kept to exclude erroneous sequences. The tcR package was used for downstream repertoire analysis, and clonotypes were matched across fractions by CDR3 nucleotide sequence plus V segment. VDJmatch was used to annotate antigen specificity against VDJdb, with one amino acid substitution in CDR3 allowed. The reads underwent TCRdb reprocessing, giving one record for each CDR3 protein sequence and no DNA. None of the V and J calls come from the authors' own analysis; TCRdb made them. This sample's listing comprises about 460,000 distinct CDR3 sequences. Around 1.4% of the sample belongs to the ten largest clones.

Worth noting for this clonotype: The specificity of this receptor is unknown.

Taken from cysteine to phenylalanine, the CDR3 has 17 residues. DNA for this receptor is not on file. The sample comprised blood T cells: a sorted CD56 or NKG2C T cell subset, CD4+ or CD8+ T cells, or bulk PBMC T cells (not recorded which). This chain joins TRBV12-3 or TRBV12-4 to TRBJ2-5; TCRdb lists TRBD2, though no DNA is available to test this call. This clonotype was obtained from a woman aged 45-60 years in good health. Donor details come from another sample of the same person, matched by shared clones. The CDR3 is CASSFKGLAGAWETQYF.